This T cell receptor beta chain was captured in a study of blood T cell repertoires in COVID-19. At the level of the study: Sites across the United States, Italy and Spain contributed samples from acute and convalescent COVID-19. Nucleic acid was either cDNA or gDNA, and it came from T cells, B-cell-depleted T cells, or PBMCs.

The germline V gene has CDR1 WNHNN and CDR2 SYGVQD (reference sequence). The CDR3 loop spans 12 amino acids. The V end lost 9 bases, the J end lost 4 bases, and 12 bases lay between the germline ends. This clone was detected only a few times. The authors' processing: Cell counts per sample came from amplifying reference gene primers. Data came from immunoSEQ multiplex PCR; TCRdb stores just in-frame clones and leaves some out. V, J and clone size are those of that table, while D and trimming were read from the DNA. The table records roughly 28,000 clones, around 90% of them present only once. The source of this sequence is a human donor in a cohort sampled during active COVID-19. Sequencing input: peripheral blood. The gene calls are TRBV10-1 and TRBJ1-2, with D tentatively TRBD1 (6 bases). In nucleotides, the CDR3 is TGCGCCAGACAAACAGGGCTCTATGGCTACACCTTC. Amino acids: CARQTGLYGYTF.